This T cell receptor beta chain was captured by sequencing in a study of naive and memory T cell subsets. An oligonucleotide containing a UMI was ligated to the 3' end of TCR cDNA. Four PCR rounds used nested alpha and beta constant region primers plus the SP2 primer. TCRdb reprocessed the 5' RACE reads with MiXCR, giving one entry per CDR3 protein. Of more than 55,000 distinct CDR3 sequences listed, 6% to 8% are singletons. This CDR3 comprises 11 residues. The V end lost 11 bases, the J end lost 7 bases, and 13 bases lay between the germline ends. CDR1 and CDR2 (germline): LNHDA, SQIVND (reference sequence).

The chain has TRBV19 and TRBJ2-3; possible D gene TRBD2, 5 bases. The sequence derives from a female donor in good health. Written as DNA, the CDR3 is TGTGCCTCAGCTAGCAGAAATACGCAGTATTTT. Translation: CASASRNTQYF.